A single sample is the source of the 7 T cell receptor beta chains below, sequenced in a study of response to subunit inactivated influenza vaccine. TCRdb independently ran MiXCR on the RT-PCR reads; one entry per CDR3 protein. This table holds 600,000 to 850,000 distinct CDR3 sequences, approximately 14% found once. The input for sequencing was PBMCs from blood, taken 14 to 15 days before vaccination. These receptors were obtained from a man in his fifties or sixties who received an inactivated influenza vaccine.

This chain connects TRBV7-9 to TRBJ2-2; either TRBD1 or TRBD2 may supply D (5 bases each). The CDR3 consists of 16 residues. Trimming removed 4 bases at V and 7 bases at J, with 19 bases between. CDR1 and CDR2 from the germline V gene are SEHNR and FQNEAQ (reference sequence). The CDR3 DNA reads as TGTGCCAGCAGCTCTGAGGTGGGGACCGAGTACGGGGAGCTGTTTTTT. Its protein is CASSSEVGTEYGELFF.

V gene TRBV5-6 combines with J gene TRBJ2-7, with TRBD1 as a possible D gene (6 bases). The ends were cut back, 2 bases at V and 3 bases at J, with 15 bases in the middle. The CDR3 totals 15 residues. CDR1 and CDR2 from the germline V gene are SGHDT and YYEEEE. In DNA, the CDR3 is TGTGCCAGCAGCTTACCCCGGGACACGAACTACGAGCAGTACTTC. Amino acid sequence: CASSLPRDTNYEQYF. The whole variable domain, remainder taken from reference TRBV5-6 and TRBJ2-7, is DAGVTQSPTHLIKTRGQQVTLRCSPKSGHDTVSWYQQALGQGPQFIFQYYEEEERQRGNFPDRFSGHQFPNYSSELNVNALLLGDSALYLCASSLPRDTNYEQYFGPGTRLTVT.

The CDR3 DNA sequence: TGTGCCAGCAGCTTAGATGGGACAGGGAGTGATGGCTACACCTTC. Translation: CASSLDGTGSDGYTF. V and J are TRBV7-2 and TRBJ1-2; 9 positions agree with TRBD1. There are 15 residues in the CDR3. The ends lost 1 base at V and 6 bases at J; junction bases unmatched: 6. Germline V gene lookup returns CDR1 SGHTA and CDR2 FQGNSA.

J is TRBJ1-5 and V is TRBV7-8, with D perhaps TRBD1 (5 bases). Germline loops: CDR1 SGHVS, CDR2 FQNEAQ. The CDR3 extends over 16 amino acids. V lost 2 bases and J 6 bases, leaving 17 bases between the germline ends. CDR3 amino acids: CASSLSYSGGPQPQHF. CDR3 DNA sequence: TGTGCCAGCAGCTTAAGTTATAGTGGGGGACCTCAGCCCCAGCATTTT. Complete variable domain (other parts from reference TRBV7-8 and TRBJ1-5): GAGVSQSPRYKVAKRGQDVALRCDPISGHVSLFWYQQALGQGPEFLTYFQNEAQLDKSGLPSDRFFAERPEGSVSTLKIQRTQQEDSAVYLCASSLSYSGGPQPQHFGDGTRLSIL.

There are a few counts of this clonotype. The V and J genes are TRBV6-1 and TRBJ1-5; D gene uncertain. Between the trimmed V and J ends, which lost 3 bases and 0 bases, there was a span of 6 bases. CDR1 MNHNS and CDR2 SASEGT come from the germline V gene. The CDR3 consists of 14 residues. The CDR3 here is CASSERFSNQPQHF. The CDR3, as DNA: TGTGCCAGCAGTGAGCGGTTTAGCAATCAGCCCCAGCATTTT.

This clonotype was found a few times. The chain links TRBV11-1 to TRBJ1-2, with 9 bases matching TRBD1. Germline-derived CDR1 and CDR2 are SGHAT and FQDESV (reference sequence). The CDR3 length is 11 residues. After removal of 5 bases from V and 13 bases from J, the junction contained 5 bases not matched to a gene. The CDR3 nucleotides are TGTGCCAGCAGCACAGGGGGCGAAAGCACCTTC. Protein product: CASSTGGESTF.

This clonotype came up a few times. The CDR3 DNA reads TGTGCCAGCAGCCCTATGACCCGGACTTCGAATGAGCAGTTCTTC. Translated, it gives CASSPMTRTSNEQFF. The rearrangement links TRBV7-8 to TRBJ2-1; TRBD2 might be the D (5 bases). V lost 5 bases to trimming and J lost 7 bases, with 18 bases between them. Germline lookup yields CDR1 SGHVS and CDR2 FQNEAQ. The CDR3 totals 15 residues.